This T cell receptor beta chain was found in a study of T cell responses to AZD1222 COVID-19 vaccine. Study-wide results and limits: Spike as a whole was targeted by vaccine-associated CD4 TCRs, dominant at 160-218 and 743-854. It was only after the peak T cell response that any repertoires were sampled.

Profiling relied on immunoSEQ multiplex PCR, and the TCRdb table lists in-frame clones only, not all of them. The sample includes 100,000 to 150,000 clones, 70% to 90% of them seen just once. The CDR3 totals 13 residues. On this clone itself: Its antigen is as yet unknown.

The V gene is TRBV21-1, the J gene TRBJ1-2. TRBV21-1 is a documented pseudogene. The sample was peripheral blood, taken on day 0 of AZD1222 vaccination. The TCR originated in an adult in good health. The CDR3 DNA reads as TGTGCCAGCAGCAGCAAGAGGGGTGGTGGCTACACCTTC. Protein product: CASSSKRGGGYTF.